This T cell receptor (beta chain) came from a study of blood T cell repertoires in COVID-19. The wider study: Acute-phase and convalescent COVID-19 samples originated in the United States, Italy and Spain. T cells, B-cell-depleted T cells, or PBMCs provided the cDNA or gDNA that served as material.

About this clone: Additional DNA sequences in this sample encode the identical CDR3.

Measured with immunoSEQ multiplex PCR; TCRdb has only the in-frame clones, and not every one. The sample has a few hundred thousand clones; about 86% are singletons. CDR1 is SGHRS and CDR2 is YFSETQ in the germline V gene. The CDR3 is 14 residues long. V shed 1 base and J shed 1 base, with 8 bases lying between them. The clonotype originates from a woman aged 55-70 years with acute or convalescent COVID-19. Sequenced input: peripheral blood. This chain joins TRBV5-1 and TRBJ1-1, with TRBD1 as a possible D gene (5 bases). The CDR3 DNA is TGCGCCAGCAGCTTGACAGGTCGGAACACTGAAGCTTTCTTT. This gives the protein CASSLTGRNTEAFF.